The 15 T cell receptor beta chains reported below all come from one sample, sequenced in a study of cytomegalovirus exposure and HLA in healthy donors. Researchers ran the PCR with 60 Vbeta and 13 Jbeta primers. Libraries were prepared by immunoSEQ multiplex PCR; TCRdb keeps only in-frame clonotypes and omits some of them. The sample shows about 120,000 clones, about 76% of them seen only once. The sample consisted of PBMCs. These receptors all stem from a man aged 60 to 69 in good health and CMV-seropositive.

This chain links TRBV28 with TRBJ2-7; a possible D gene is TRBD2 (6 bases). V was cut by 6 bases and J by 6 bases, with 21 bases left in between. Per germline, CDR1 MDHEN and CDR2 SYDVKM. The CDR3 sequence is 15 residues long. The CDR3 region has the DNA TGTGCCAGCAGGACATTAGGAGGGGATCGGACCGAGCAGTACTTC. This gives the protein CASRTLGGDRTEQYF. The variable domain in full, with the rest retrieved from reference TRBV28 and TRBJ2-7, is DVKVTQSSRYLVKRTGEKVFLECVQDMDHENMFWYRQDPGLGLRLIYFSYDVKMKEKGDIPEGYSVSREKKERFSLILESASTNQTSMYLCASRTLGGDRTEQYFGPGTRLTVT.

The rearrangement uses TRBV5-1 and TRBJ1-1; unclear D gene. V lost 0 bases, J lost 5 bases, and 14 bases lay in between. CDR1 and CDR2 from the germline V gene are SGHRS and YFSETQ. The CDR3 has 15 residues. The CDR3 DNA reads TGCGCCAGCAGCTTGGCCGCCGGGAAAAGAACTGAAGCTTTCTTT. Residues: CASSLAAGKRTEAFF. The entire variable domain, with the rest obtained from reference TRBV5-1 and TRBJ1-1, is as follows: KAGVTQTPRYLIKTRGQQVTLSCSPISGHRSVSWYQQTPGQGLQFLFEYFSETQRNKGNFPGRFSGRQFSNSRSEMNVSTLELGDSALYLCASSLAAGKRTEAFFGQGTRLTVV.

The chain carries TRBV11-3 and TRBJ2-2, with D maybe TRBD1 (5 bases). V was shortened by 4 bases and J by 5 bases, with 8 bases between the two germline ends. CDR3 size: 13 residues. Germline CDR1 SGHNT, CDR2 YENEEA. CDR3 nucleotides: TGTGCCAGCAGCTCGGACACGACCGGGGAGCTGTTTTTT. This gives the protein CASSSDTTGELFF.

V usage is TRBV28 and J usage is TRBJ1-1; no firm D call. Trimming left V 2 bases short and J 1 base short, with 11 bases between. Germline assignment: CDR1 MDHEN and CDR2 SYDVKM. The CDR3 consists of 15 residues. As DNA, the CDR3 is TGTGCCAGCAGTTTAGTCGTCAGTAAGAACACTGAAGCTTTCTTT. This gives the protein CASSLVVSKNTEAFF.

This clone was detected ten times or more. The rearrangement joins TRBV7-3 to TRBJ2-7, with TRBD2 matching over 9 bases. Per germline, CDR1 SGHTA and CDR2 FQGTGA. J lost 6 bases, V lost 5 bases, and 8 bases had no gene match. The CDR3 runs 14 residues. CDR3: CASSPSGVSGEQYF. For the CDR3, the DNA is TGTGCCAGCAGCCCTAGCGGGGTGTCAGGCGAGCAGTACTTC.

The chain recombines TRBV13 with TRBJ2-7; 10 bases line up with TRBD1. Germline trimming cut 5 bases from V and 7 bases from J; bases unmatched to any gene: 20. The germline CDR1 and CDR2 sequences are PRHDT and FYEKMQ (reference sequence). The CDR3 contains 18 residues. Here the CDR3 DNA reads TGTGCCAGCAGCACTAAATCTTCCGGGACAGGGGCCACTCGGGAGCAGTACTTC. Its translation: CASSTKSSGTGATREQYF. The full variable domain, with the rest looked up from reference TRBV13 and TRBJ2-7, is AAGVIQSPRHLIKEKRETATLKCYPIPRHDTVYWYQQGPGQDPQFLISFYEKMQSDKGSIPDRFSAQQFSDYHSELNMSSLELGDSALYFCASSTKSSGTGATREQYFGPGTRLTVT.

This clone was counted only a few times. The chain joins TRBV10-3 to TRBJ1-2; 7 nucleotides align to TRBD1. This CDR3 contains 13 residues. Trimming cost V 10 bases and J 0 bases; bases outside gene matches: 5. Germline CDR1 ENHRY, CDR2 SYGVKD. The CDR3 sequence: CATQTGTNYGYTF. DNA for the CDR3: TGTGCCACCCAGACAGGGACTAACTATGGCTACACCTTC.

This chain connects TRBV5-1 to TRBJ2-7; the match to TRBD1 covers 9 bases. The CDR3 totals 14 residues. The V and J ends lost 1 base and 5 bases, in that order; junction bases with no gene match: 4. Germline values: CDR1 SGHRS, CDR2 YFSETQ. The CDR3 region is CASSLRTGGDEQYF. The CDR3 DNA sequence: TGCGCCAGCAGCTTGCGTACAGGGGGCGACGAGCAGTACTTC.

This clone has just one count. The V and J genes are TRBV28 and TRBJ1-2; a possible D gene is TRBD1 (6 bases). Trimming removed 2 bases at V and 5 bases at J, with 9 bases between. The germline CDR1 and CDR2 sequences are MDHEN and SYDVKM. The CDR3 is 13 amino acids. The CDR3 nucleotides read TGTGCCAGCAGTTTAGGGGGGGCGTATGGCTACACCTTC. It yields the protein CASSLGGAYGYTF.

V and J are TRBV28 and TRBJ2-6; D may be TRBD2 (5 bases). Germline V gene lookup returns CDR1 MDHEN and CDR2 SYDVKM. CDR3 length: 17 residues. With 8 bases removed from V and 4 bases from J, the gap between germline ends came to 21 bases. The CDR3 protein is CASCPRGGLRGANVLTF. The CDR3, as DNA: TGTGCCAGCTGCCCGCGTGGAGGACTGAGGGGGGCCAACGTCCTGACTTTC.

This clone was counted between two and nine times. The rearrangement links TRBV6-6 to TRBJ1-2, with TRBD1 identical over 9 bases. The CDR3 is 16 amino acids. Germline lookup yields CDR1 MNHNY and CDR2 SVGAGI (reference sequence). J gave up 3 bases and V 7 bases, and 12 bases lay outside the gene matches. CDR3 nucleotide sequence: TGTGCCAGCAAAACACCAATGACAGGGGGAGACTATGGCTACACCTTC. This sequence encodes CASKTPMTGGDYGYTF.

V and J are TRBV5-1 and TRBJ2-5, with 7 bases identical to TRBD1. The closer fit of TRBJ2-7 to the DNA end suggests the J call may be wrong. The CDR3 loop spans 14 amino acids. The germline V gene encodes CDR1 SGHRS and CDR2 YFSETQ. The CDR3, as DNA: TGCGCCAGCAGCTTAGACAGGGCTAACTACGAGCAGTACTTC. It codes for CASSLDRANYEQYF.

In DNA form, the CDR3 reads TGTGCCAGCAGCATAGGGGGGGGCCGTCGTGAGACCCAGTACTTC. This sequence encodes CASSIGGGRRETQYF. This sequence joins TRBV7-8 and TRBJ2-5, with D possibly TRBD2 on 7 matching bases. The CDR3 spans 15 residues. CDR1 is SGHVS, CDR2 FQNEAQ, per germline. Trimming pared 5 bases from V and 5 bases from J, leaving 18 bases between. Supplemented by reference TRBV7-8 and TRBJ2-5, the full variable domain reads GAGVSQSPRYKVAKRGQDVALRCDPISGHVSLFWYQQALGQGPEFLTYFQNEAQLDKSGLPSDRFFAERPEGSVSTLKIQRTQQEDSAVYLCASSIGGGRRETQYFGPGTRLLVL.

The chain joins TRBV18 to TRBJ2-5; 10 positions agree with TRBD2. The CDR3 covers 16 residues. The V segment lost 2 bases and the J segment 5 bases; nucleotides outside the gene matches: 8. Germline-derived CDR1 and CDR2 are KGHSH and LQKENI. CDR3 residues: CASSPSLASGSETQYF. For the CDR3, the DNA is TGTGCCAGCTCACCAAGCCTAGCTAGCGGGAGTGAGACCCAGTACTTC.

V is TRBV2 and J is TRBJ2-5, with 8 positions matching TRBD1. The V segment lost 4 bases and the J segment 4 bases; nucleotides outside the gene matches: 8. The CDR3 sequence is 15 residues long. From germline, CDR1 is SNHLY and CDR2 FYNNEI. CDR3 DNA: TGTGCCAGCAGTGGAGAACAGGGGGGTGGAGAGACCCAGTACTTC. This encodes CASSGEQGGGETQYF.